The present T cell receptor beta chain was sequenced within a study of blood T cell repertoires in COVID-19. Looking at the study overall: From the United States, Italy and Spain came samples of acute and convalescent COVID-19. T cells, B-cell-depleted T cells, or PBMCs provided the cDNA or gDNA that served as material.

Authors' data handling: From reference gene primer amplification, estimates of nucleated cell counts were derived. Assay used: immunoSEQ multiplex PCR; TCRdb lists only in-frame clones, some missing. The DNA was the basis for D and trimming; V, J and clone size are from that table. The data contain about 240,000 clones, roughly four fifths of them singletons. The J segment lost 6 bases and the V segment lost 4 bases, leaving 4 bases of the junction unmatched. The CDR3 runs 13 residues. The germline CDR1 and CDR2 sequences are LGHDT and YNNKEL (reference sequence). The TCR sequence derives from a woman in her 70s with acute or convalescent COVID-19. The chain couples TRBV3-1 (or the pseudogene TRBV3-2) to TRBJ1-1; 8 bases match TRBD1. Sequencing input: peripheral blood. CDR3 in DNA: TGTGCCAGCAGCCGACAGGGGAGCCCTGAAGCTTTCTTT. Its translation is CASSRQGSPEAFF.